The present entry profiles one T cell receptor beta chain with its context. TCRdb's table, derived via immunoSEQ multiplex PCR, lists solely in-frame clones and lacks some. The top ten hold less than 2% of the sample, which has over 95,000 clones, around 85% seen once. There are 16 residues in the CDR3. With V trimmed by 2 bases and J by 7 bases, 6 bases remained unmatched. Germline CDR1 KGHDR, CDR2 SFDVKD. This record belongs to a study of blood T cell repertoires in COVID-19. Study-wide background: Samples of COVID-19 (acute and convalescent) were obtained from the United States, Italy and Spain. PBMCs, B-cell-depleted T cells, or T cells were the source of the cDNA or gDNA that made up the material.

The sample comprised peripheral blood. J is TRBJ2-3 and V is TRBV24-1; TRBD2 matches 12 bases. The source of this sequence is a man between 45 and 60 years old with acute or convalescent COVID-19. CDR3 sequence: CATSDSTSGGGNTQYF. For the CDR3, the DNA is TGTGCCACCAGTGATTCGACTAGCGGGGGAGGGAATACGCAGTATTTT.